This T cell receptor beta chain originates from a study of T cell responses to AZD1222 COVID-19 vaccine. Study-wide findings and caveats: Nearly half of spike-specific TCRs reportedly go after variant regions that carry no mutations. There were repertoire samples only from the period after the peak T cell response. White British people made up most donors, females outnumbered males, and clonal diversity was possibly underestimated. At 160-218 and 743-854, vaccine-associated CD4 TCRs were dominant, and they spanned spike.

This clone was detected only once. Its antigen is undetermined. Trimming cost V 7 bases and J 1 base, with 7 bases left between them. The CDR3 extends over 12 amino acids. Per germline, CDR1 MNHEY and CDR2 SVGAGI. The method was immunoSEQ multiplex PCR; TCRdb's version includes in-frame clones alone and lacks a portion of them. Of 200,000 to 300,000 clones in the sample, 90% to 95% were seen once. The clonotype was recovered from an adult in good health. The sample was peripheral blood, taken on day 0 of AZD1222 vaccination. The V gene is TRBV6-5, the J gene TRBJ1-1, with D unclear. CDR3 bases: TGTGCCAGCACGCACGCGAACACTGAAGCTTTCTTT. Translated: CASTHANTEAFF.